This T cell receptor beta chain was documented in a study of cytomegalovirus exposure and HLA in healthy donors. This clone has a handful of counts. The sample holds other DNA sequences that translate to the same CDR3. With 60 Vbeta and 13 Jbeta primers, the PCR was carried out. Profiling relied on immunoSEQ multiplex PCR, and the TCRdb table lists in-frame clones only, not all of them. The data show approximately 150,000 clones, with roughly 68% seen just once and about 10% held by the top ten. Source material: PBMCs. This clonotype was obtained from a man under 40 in good health and CMV-seropositive.

The CDR3 is CASSPGQGGQPQHF. Written as DNA, the CDR3 is TGCGCCAGCAGCCCAGGACAGGGTGGACAGCCCCAGCATTTT. The rearrangement joins TRBV5-1 to TRBJ1-5; 8 bases are a match to TRBD1. The CDR3 has 14 amino acids. Trimming at V came to 4 bases and at J to 7 bases, leaving 7 bases not matched to a gene. The germline V gene encodes CDR1 SGHRS and CDR2 YFSETQ.